These 18 T cell receptor beta chains originate from one sample sequenced in a study of cytomegalovirus exposure and HLA in healthy donors. PCR involved 60 Vbeta and 13 Jbeta primers. The table came from immunoSEQ multiplex PCR; TCRdb's copy has only in-frame clones and leaves some out. The sample has about 250,000 clones; more than 55% are singletons. The source material was PBMCs. These receptors all stem from a female donor in good health and CMV-seronegative.

The rearrangement uses TRBV2 and TRBJ2-7, with D perhaps TRBD1 (6 bases). Trimming left V 6 bases short and J 7 bases short, with 22 bases between. Per germline, CDR1 SNHLY and CDR2 FYNNEI. CDR3 size: 15 residues. CDR3 coding DNA: TGTGCCAGCAGGGGGGCCCCCATTACTCAGGGAGAGCAGTACTTC. Amino acids: CASRGAPITQGEQYF.

This clone was counted a single time. The chain links TRBV7-6 to TRBJ2-7; D gene unclear. This CDR3 has 14 residues. Trimming pared 4 bases from V and 6 bases from J, leaving 16 bases between. Germline V lookup: CDR1 SGHVS, CDR2 FNYEAQ. The CDR3 DNA reads TGTGCCAGCAGCTCTAGATTAAAAGAAAGCGAGCAGTACTTC. Its translation is CASSSRLKESEQYF.

V usage is TRBV11-2 and J usage is TRBJ1-1; no firm D call. Trimming left V 1 base short and J 3 bases short, with 6 bases between. The length of the CDR3 is 13 residues. CDR1 is SGHAT and CDR2 is FQNNGV in the germline V gene. Here the CDR3 reads CASSLVADTEAFF. The CDR3 DNA reads as TGTGCCAGCAGCTTAGTGGCGGACACTGAAGCTTTCTTT.

V is TRBV11-2 and J is TRBJ2-7; 10 bases are shared with TRBD2. CDR3 length equals 16 residues. V lost 1 base to trimming and J lost 4 bases; unmatched junction nucleotides: 7. Per germline, CDR1 SGHAT and CDR2 FQNNGV. CDR3 loop: CASSLGLAGGLYEQYF. The CDR3 DNA reads TGTGCCAGCAGCTTAGGGTTAGCGGGAGGCCTGTACGAGCAGTACTTC.

The rearrangement links TRBV9 to TRBJ2-2; unclear D gene. Germline CDR1 reads SGDLS; CDR2 reads YYNGEE. CDR3 size: 15 residues. The V end lost 3 bases, the J end lost 2 bases, and 11 bases lay between the germline ends. CDR3 residues: CASSERVTNTGELFF. The CDR3, as DNA: TGTGCCAGCAGCGAACGGGTCACCAACACCGGGGAGCTGTTTTTT.

V usage is TRBV5-1 and J usage is TRBJ2-1; 14 nucleotides agree with TRBD2. V lost 4 bases and J lost 8; bases outside the gene matches: 8. This CDR3 has 16 amino acids. Germline CDR1 reads SGHRS; CDR2 reads YFSETQ. This chain's CDR3 is CASSRGGLAGEYEQFF. In nucleotides, the CDR3 is TGCGCCAGCAGCCGGGGGGGACTAGCGGGAGAATATGAGCAGTTCTTC.

This clone occurred a few times. This chain links TRBV9 with TRBJ2-1, with a possible D match to TRBD2 (5 bases). V was clipped by 4 bases and J by 5 bases, with 16 bases between them. The germline gives CDR1 SGDLS, CDR2 YYNGEE. The CDR3 consists of 15 residues. In DNA form, the CDR3 reads TGTGCCAGCAGCCCCCGGGATTATTTTAACAATGAGCAGTTCTTC. Protein: CASSPRDYFNNEQFF.

With regard to this clone: A read error may produce the germline difference seen at one junction end. This chain links TRBV7-9 with TRBJ2-7; TRBD2 is a possible D gene (6 bases). CDR3 length equals 14 residues. The germline V gene encodes CDR1 SEHNR and CDR2 FQNEAQ (reference sequence). For the CDR3, the DNA is TGTTCCAGCAGCTTTAATGGGAGGAGAGGCGAGCAGTACTTC. As protein: CSSSFNGRRGEQYF.

This clone has more than one count but fewer than ten. This sequence joins TRBV14 and TRBJ1-2; D uncertain. CDR3 length equals 15 residues. Looked up from germline, CDR1 is SGHDN and CDR2 is FVKESK. V was shortened by 0 bases and J by 4 bases, with 12 bases between the two germline ends. The DNA of the CDR3 is TGTGCCAGCAGCCAAGACAGGACTTTCGGCTATGGCTACACCTTC. Residues: CASSQDRTFGYGYTF.

The chain is built from TRBV5-1 and TRBJ2-7; 7 bases are a match to TRBD1. The germline V gene has CDR1 SGHRS and CDR2 YFSETQ. After removal of 0 bases from V and 0 bases from J, the junction contained 3 bases not matched to a gene. This CDR3 contains 15 residues. The chain's CDR3 is CASSLGGQSSYEQYF. CDR3 nucleotides: TGCGCCAGCAGCTTGGGGGGACAGAGCTCCTACGAGCAGTACTTC.

This chain links TRBV7-9 with TRBJ2-1, with D unclear. Germline values: CDR1 SEHNR, CDR2 FQNEAQ (reference sequence). V was trimmed by 4 bases and J by 8 bases, leaving 12 bases between them. The CDR3 has 13 residues. In nucleotides, the CDR3 is TGTGCCAGCAGCTACCCCAATGGAGATGAGCAGTTCTTC. Translation: CASSYPNGDEQFF.

The chain joins TRBV21-1 to TRBJ2-7; TRBD2, as called in the table, went unchecked against the DNA. TRBV21-1 is classified as a pseudogene. CDR3 length equals 18 residues. CDR3 protein: CASSKPTRFSFPSYEQYF. CDR3 in DNA: TGTGCCAGCAGCAAACCAACCCGGTTCTCCTTCCCCTCCTACGAGCAGTACTTC.

The chain recombines TRBV2 with TRBJ1-2; a possible D gene is TRBD1 (6 bases). This CDR3 region has 13 residues. The V gene's germline CDR1 is SNHLY and CDR2 FYNNEI. The ends were cut back, 7 bases at V and 5 bases at J, with 14 bases in the middle. The CDR3 nucleotides are TGTGCCAGCACCAACGGACAGAATTATGGCTACACCTTC. This gives the protein CASTNGQNYGYTF.

There are a few counts of this clone. The germline gene is not matched at one end of the junction; a read error may be the cause. This chain connects TRBV5-4 to TRBJ1-1; D is possibly TRBD1 (5 bases). Germline V gene lookup returns CDR1 SGHNT and CDR2 YYREEE (reference sequence). This CDR3 is built from 11 residues. The CDR3 nucleotides are TGTGCCAGCAGCTTGGGGGGCCAGGGTGCTTTT. Translation: CASSLGGQGAF.

This clone is a singleton in its sample. The chain carries TRBV5-1 and TRBJ2-3; 12 bases match TRBD2. The germline gives CDR1 SGHRS, CDR2 YFSETQ. This CDR3 comprises 15 residues. V gave up 4 bases and J gave up 4 bases; unmatched junction bases: 4. CDR3 in amino acids: CASSPRTSGADTQYF. CDR3 nucleotide sequence: TGCGCCAGCAGCCCAAGGACTAGCGGGGCAGATACGCAGTATTTT.

The rearrangement joins TRBV11-2 to TRBJ2-2; weak D call: TRBD2 (5 bases). Between the trimmed V and J ends, which lost 5 bases and 9 bases, there was a span of 10 bases. This CDR3 is 12 amino acids long. CDR1 is SGHAT, CDR2 FQNNGV, per germline. As DNA, the CDR3 is TGTGCCAGCAGCCGGGGAGTCAGGGAGCTGTTTTTT. Amino acids: CASSRGVRELFF.

The rearrangement links TRBV6-1 to TRBJ2-5; tentative D call: TRBD2 (5 bases). The CDR3 length is 14 residues. V was pared by 6 bases and J by 5 bases, with 16 bases between. CDR1 and CDR2 from the germline V gene are MNHNS and SASEGT. DNA of the CDR3: TGTGCCAGCAGCCCAGGACTGGTAAGGGAGACCCAGTACTTC. Translating gives CASSPGLVRETQYF.

The chain employs TRBV7-9 and TRBJ2-3; 11 bases agree with TRBD2. The germline gives CDR1 SEHNR, CDR2 FQNEAQ (reference sequence). After removal of 5 bases from V and 4 bases from J, the junction contained 11 bases not matched to a gene. CDR3 length: 17 residues. CDR3 DNA: TGTGCCAGCAGCCCCGATTGGACTAGCGGGCCCCCAGATACGCAGTATTTT. Protein sequence: CASSPDWTSGPPDTQYF. The whole variable domain, remainder taken from reference TRBV7-9 and TRBJ2-3, is DTGVSQNPRHKITKRGQNVTFRCDPISEHNRLYWYRQTLGQGPEFLTYFQNEAQLEKSRLLSDRFSAERPKGSFSTLEIQRTEQGDSAMYLCASSPDWTSGPPDTQYFGPGTRLTVL.